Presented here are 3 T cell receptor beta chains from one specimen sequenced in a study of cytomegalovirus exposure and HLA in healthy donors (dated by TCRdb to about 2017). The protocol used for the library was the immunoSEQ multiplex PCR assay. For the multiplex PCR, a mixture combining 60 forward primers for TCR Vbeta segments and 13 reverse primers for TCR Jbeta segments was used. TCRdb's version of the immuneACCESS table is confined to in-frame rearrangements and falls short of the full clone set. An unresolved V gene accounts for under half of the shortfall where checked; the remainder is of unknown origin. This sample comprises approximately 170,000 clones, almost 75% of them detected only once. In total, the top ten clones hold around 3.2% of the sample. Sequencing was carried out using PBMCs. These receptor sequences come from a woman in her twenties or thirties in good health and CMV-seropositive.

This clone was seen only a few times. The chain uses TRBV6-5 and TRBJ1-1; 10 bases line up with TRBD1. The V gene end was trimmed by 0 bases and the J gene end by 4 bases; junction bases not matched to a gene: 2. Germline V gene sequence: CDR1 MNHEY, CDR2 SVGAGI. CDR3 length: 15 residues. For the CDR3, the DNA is TGTGCCAGCAGTTACTCGACAGGGGGCACCACTGAAGCTTTCTTT. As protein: CASSYSTGGTTEAFF.

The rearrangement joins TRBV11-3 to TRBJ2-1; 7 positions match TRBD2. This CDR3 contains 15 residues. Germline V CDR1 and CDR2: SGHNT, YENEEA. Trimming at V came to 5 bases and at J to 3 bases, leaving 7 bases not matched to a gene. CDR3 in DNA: TGTGCCAGCAGCCTCGGGACTACCTACTACAATGAGCAGTTCTTC. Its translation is CASSLGTTYYNEQFF. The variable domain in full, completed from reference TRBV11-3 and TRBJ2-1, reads EAGVVQSPRYKIIEKKQPVAFWCNPISGHNTLYWYLQNLGQGPELLIRYENEEAVDDSQLPKDRFSAERLKGVDSTLKIQPAELGDSAVYLCASSLGTTYYNEQFFGPGTRLTVL.

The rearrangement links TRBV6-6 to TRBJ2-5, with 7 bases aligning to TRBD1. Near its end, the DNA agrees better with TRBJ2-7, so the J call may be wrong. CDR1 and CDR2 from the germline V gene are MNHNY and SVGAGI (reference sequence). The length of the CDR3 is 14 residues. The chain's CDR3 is CASSYYRGPYEQYF. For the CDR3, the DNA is TGTGCCAGCAGTTATTACAGGGGACCCTACGAGCAGTACTTC.